The 5 T cell receptor beta chains below were found in one sample sequenced in a study of T cell responses to AZD1222 COVID-19 vaccine listed by TCRdb under 2021. The time point label, as the study defines it: about 28 days (+/-7) after the second vaccine dose. Libraries were prepared through the immunoSEQ multiplex PCR assay. TCRdb holds this immuneACCESS table with in-frame rearrangements only. Some clones are missing; in checked studies, unresolved V genes explain under half, and the rest has no known cause. Present in this sample are under 200,000 clones, about 91% of which were seen just once. The top ten constitute approximately 1.3% of the sample. The specimen comprised peripheral blood, sampled 28 days after the second AZD1222 dose. These receptors were obtained from an adult who received the AZD1222 COVID-19 vaccine.

The rearrangement joins TRBV18 to TRBJ1-1, with D unresolved. The CDR3 length is 14 residues. In germline, CDR1 is KGHSH, CDR2 LQKENI. V lost 0 bases and J 1 base, leaving 6 bases between the germline ends. The DNA of the CDR3 is TGTGCCAGCTCACCACCGGGCAGGAACACTGAAGCTTTCTTT. Encoded protein: CASSPPGRNTEAFF.

The V and J genes are TRBV30 and TRBJ1-2, with D possibly being TRBD1 (5 bases). Germline V gives CDR1 GTSNPN, CDR2 SVGIG (reference sequence). The CDR3 totals 13 residues. V lost 0 bases and J 7 bases, leaving 12 bases between the germline ends. CDR3 protein: CAWSVSGLGGYTF. CDR3 nucleotides: TGTGCCTGGAGTGTATCGGGGCTGGGTGGCTACACCTTC.

CDR3 DNA sequence: TGTGCCAGACTAGAGCAGGGGAAAAGAAACACCATATATTTT. It encodes CARLEQGKRNTIYF. This chain joins TRBV24-1 and TRBJ1-3, with a tentative D call TRBD1 (6 bases). Per germline, CDR1 KGHDR and CDR2 SFDVKD. Trimming removed 11 bases at V and 5 bases at J, with 18 bases between. The CDR3 loop spans 14 amino acids.

The chain recombines TRBV30 with TRBJ1-4; 7 nucleotides match TRBD1. CDR1 is GTSNPN and CDR2 is SVGIG in the germline V gene (reference sequence). This CDR3 is 13 amino acids long. V gave up 3 bases and J gave up 8 bases; unmatched junction bases: 6. Written as DNA, the CDR3 is TGTGCCTGGAGGGAGACAGGGAAGGAAAAACTGTTTTTT. This gives the protein CAWRETGKEKLFF.

This chain connects TRBV11-2 to TRBJ1-3; D not resolved. The V end was cut by 0 bases, the J end by 4 bases, with 7 bases between. Germline CDR1 is SGHAT and CDR2 is FQNNGV. The CDR3 extends over 14 amino acids. This CDR3 reads CASSLESVGNTIYF. In nucleotides, the CDR3 is TGTGCCAGCAGCTTAGAGTCAGTAGGAAACACCATATATTTT.